What follows are 22 T cell receptor beta chains derived from one specimen sequenced in a study of blood T cells in healthy people across ages. Together with a sample-barcoded 5' primer, a J-beta primer mix was included in a second PCR lasting about 6 to 11 cycles. TCRdb passed the 5' RACE reads through MiXCR, listing each CDR3 protein once. The sample has more than 1 million distinct CDR3 sequences; roughly 45% are singletons. Sequencing was done on a sample of blood. These receptors all come from a woman in her sixties in good health.

In DNA, the CDR3 is TGCAGTGCTAGAAGGGCAGGGGCTCAGCCCCAGCATTTT. Translation gives CSARRAGAQPQHF. The gene calls are TRBV20-1 and TRBJ1-5, with D tentatively TRBD1 (6 bases). CDR1 is DFQATT and CDR2 is SNEGSKA in the germline V gene (reference sequence). Trimming shortened V by 2 bases and J by 6 bases, and 11 bases separated the two germline ends. This CDR3 comprises 13 residues.

This clonotype appeared a few times. The chain has TRBV6-6 and TRBJ2-7; D perhaps matches TRBD2 (6 bases). CDR1 MNHNY and CDR2 SVGAGI come from the germline V gene (reference sequence). The V and J ends lost 2 bases and 3 bases respectively, with 8 bases between them. CDR3 length: 13 amino acids. The chain's CDR3 is CASSYLGGYEQYF. The CDR3 DNA sequence: TGTGCCAGCAGTTACCTCGGGGGCTACGAGCAGTACTTC.

The chain carries TRBV3-1 and TRBJ2-1; tentatively, D is TRBD1 (5 bases). CDR1 is LGHDT, CDR2 YNNKEL, per germline (reference sequence). The CDR3 is 16 residues long. Trimming pared 5 bases from V and 7 bases from J, leaving 21 bases between. The CDR3 DNA follows: TGTGCCAGCAGCACCAGGCGACAGAAGGTTGGGAATGAGCAGTTCTTC. Its protein product is CASSTRRQKVGNEQFF.

This clonotype was detected only a few times. This chain uses TRBV6-6 with TRBJ2-7; TRBD2 matches at 13 bases. V lost 4 bases, J lost 3 bases, and 9 bases stayed unmatched. There are 17 residues in the CDR3. Germline CDR1 reads MNHNY; CDR2 reads SVGAGI (reference sequence). CDR3: CASSSLAGGPKSYEQYF. In DNA, the CDR3 is TGTGCCAGCAGTTCACTAGCGGGAGGGCCAAAAAGCTACGAGCAGTACTTC.

This chain joins TRBV6-1 and TRBJ2-4; TRBD1 agrees at 9 bases. The CDR3 totals 12 residues. J was trimmed by 15 bases and V by 4 bases; bases with no gene match: 7. Germline values: CDR1 MNHNS, CDR2 SASEGT. In nucleotides, the CDR3 is TGTGCCAGCAGTGTACCGGGACAGGGTCCGTACTTC. It translates to CASSVPGQGPYF.

V and J are TRBV2 and TRBJ1-5, with D maybe TRBD1 (6 bases). Germline lookup yields CDR1 SNHLY and CDR2 FYNNEI. The CDR3 is 16 residues long. Deletions cut 2 bases from V and 2 bases from J, with 13 bases between. The chain's CDR3 is CASSENTGYGNQPQHF. CDR3 DNA: TGTGCCAGCAGTGAAAATACAGGGTATGGCAATCAGCCCCAGCATTTT.

In this sample, this clonotype turned up many times. This chain connects TRBV29-1 to TRBJ1-4, with D perhaps TRBD1 (6 bases). Germline V gene data show CDR1 as SQVTM and CDR2 as ANQGSEA. V lost 4 bases and J 6 bases, leaving 15 bases between the germline ends. The CDR3 sequence is 14 residues long. The CDR3 DNA reads as TGCAGCGTTGGGTCCGGGGGCCGGGATGAAAAACTGTTTTTT. This translates into CSVGSGGRDEKLFF. Looking up the rest from reference TRBV29-1 and TRBJ1-4 gives the full variable domain: SAVISQKPSRDICQRGTSLTIQCQVDSQVTMMFWYRQQPGQSLTLIATANQGSEATYESGFVIDKFPISRPNLTFSTLTVSNMSPEDSSIYLCSVGSGGRDEKLFFGSGTQLSVL.

The chain employs TRBV6-6 and TRBJ1-1; D is perhaps TRBD1 (5 bases). Trimming shortened V by 3 bases and J by 4 bases, and 12 bases separated the two germline ends. This CDR3 region has 14 residues. The germline CDR1 and CDR2 sequences are MNHNY and SVGAGI (reference sequence). The CDR3 DNA reads TGTGCCAGCAGTTATGAAGGGGTTTTCACTGAAGCTTTCTTT. The encoded protein is CASSYEGVFTEAFF.

This chain connects TRBV7-9 to TRBJ1-1; D is unresolved. Trimming cost V 2 bases and J 6 bases, with 10 bases left between them. The CDR3 runs 13 residues. Germline CDR1 SEHNR, CDR2 FQNEAQ (reference sequence). The CDR3 loop is CASSLNVNAEAFF. The CDR3 bases are TGTGCCAGCAGCTTAAATGTCAACGCTGAAGCTTTCTTT.

CDR3 DNA: TGCGCCAGCAGCGCAGGGGTTAGCGGGACCTACAATGAGCAGTTCTTC. Residues: CASSAGVSGTYNEQFF. The V gene is TRBV5-1, the J gene TRBJ2-1, with 8 nucleotides matching TRBD2. Unmatched junction bases numbered 8, after V lost 4 bases and J lost 2 bases. The length of the CDR3 is 16 residues. The germline gives CDR1 SGHRS, CDR2 YFSETQ.

A few counts support this clonotype. The chain carries TRBV7-9 and TRBJ2-7, with D perhaps matching TRBD1 or TRBD2 (5 bases each). The germline CDR1 and CDR2 sequences are SEHNR and FQNEAQ (reference sequence). V was trimmed by 1 base and J by 2 bases, leaving 12 bases between them. The CDR3 sequence is 15 residues long. CDR3 in DNA: TGTGCCAGCAGCTTAGTGAGGGACGGACCCTACGAGCAGTACTTC. Encoded protein: CASSLVRDGPYEQYF.

This clonotype was picked up a small number of times. The chain has TRBV9 and TRBJ2-4, with D possibly matching TRBD2 (5 bases). Gene TRBJ2-7 matches the end of the DNA better, so the J call may be wrong. The CDR3 has 16 residues. Germline V gene lookup returns CDR1 SGDLS and CDR2 YYNGEE. The CDR3 region is CASSVAGLTSPYEQYF. DNA for the CDR3: TGTGCCAGCAGCGTAGCGGGGTTAACGTCTCCCTACGAGCAGTACTTC.

CDR3 coding DNA: TGTGCCAGCAGCTTAGGCTTGTCGGGAGAGGTGGAGACCCAGTACTTC. The encoded protein is CASSLGLSGEVETQYF. V and J are TRBV7-7 and TRBJ2-5; a weak D match, TRBD2 (6 bases). The V end lost 1 base, the J end lost 5 bases, and 17 bases lay between the germline ends. Per germline, CDR1 SSHAT and CDR2 FNYEAQ (reference sequence). CDR3 length: 16 amino acids.

There are a few counts of this clonotype. The V and J genes are TRBV29-1 and TRBJ1-3, with D unclear. CDR1 and CDR2 (germline): SQVTM, ANQGSEA. CDR3 size: 13 residues. The ends were cut back, 5 bases at V and 4 bases at J, with 12 bases in the middle. The CDR3 here is CSVPSRAGNTIYF. CDR3 nucleotide sequence: TGCAGCGTTCCGTCGAGGGCCGGAAACACCATATATTTT.

A note on this clonotype: A read error may be the cause here, since a much bigger clone is one base away. The chain has TRBV27 and TRBJ2-1, with 8 bases matching TRBD2. V dropped 3 bases and J dropped 5; count of bases not matched to a gene: 6. This CDR3 has 15 amino acids. Germline V CDR1 and CDR2: MNHEY, SMNVEV (reference sequence). This chain's CDR3 is CASSLGLVPHNEQFF. CDR3 sequence (DNA): TGTGCCAGCAGTTTGGGACTAGTCCCTCACAATGAGCAGTTCTTC.

In its sample, this clonotype was seen a few times. The chain uses TRBV27 and TRBJ2-7; 7 bases are shared with TRBD1. The CDR3 runs to 16 residues. Germline V gives CDR1 MNHEY, CDR2 SMNVEV (reference sequence). Unmatched junction bases numbered 10, after V lost 5 bases and J lost 0 bases. The CDR3 sequence is CASSLSFGQVSYEQYF. The CDR3 DNA follows: TGTGCCAGCAGTCTCTCTTTTGGACAGGTCTCCTACGAGCAGTACTTC.

Concerning this clonotype itself: With a much larger clone just one base away, this may be a read error. This chain links TRBV29-1 with TRBJ2-1; no clear D gene. The J call may be wrong; the DNA end is better matched by TRBJ2-7. This CDR3 has 12 residues. Germline values: CDR1 SQVTM, CDR2 ANQGSEA. CDR3: CSVEDGTNEQYF. The CDR3 nucleotides read TGCAGCGTTGAAGATGGAACCAATGAGCAGTACTTC.

The chain links TRBV29-1 to TRBJ1-1, with D possibly matching TRBD1 (6 bases). CDR3 size: 12 residues. CDR1 SQVTM and CDR2 ANQGSEA come from the germline V gene. V dropped 7 bases and J dropped 4 bases, with 13 bases sitting between them. CDR3 nucleotide sequence: TGCAGCGGCCGGGGGGCGGCCACTGAAGCTTTCTTT. Its translation is CSGRGAATEAFF.

Ten or more counts support this clonotype. The rearrangement uses TRBV12-3 or TRBV12-4 and TRBJ2-3, with 11 nucleotides matching TRBD2. The junction had 8 bases not matched to a gene; V was cut back by 5 bases and J by 4 bases. This CDR3 contains 16 residues. DNA of the CDR3: TGTGCCAGCAGTCCCACTAGCGGGAGAGGGGCAGATACGCAGTATTTT. As protein: CASSPTSGRGADTQYF.

This clonotype came up once. The chain links TRBV29-1 to TRBJ2-1, with TRBD1 as a possible D gene (7 bases). With the DNA end fitting TRBJ2-7 better, the J assignment may be wrong. The CDR3 runs to 15 residues. The germline CDR1 and CDR2 sequences are SQVTM and ANQGSEA. CDR3 in amino acids: CSAQGTHSGYNEQYF. In nucleotides, the CDR3 is TGCAGTGCACAGGGGACTCACTCTGGCTACAATGAGCAGTACTTC.

V usage is TRBV11-2 and J usage is TRBJ2-5, with D tentatively TRBD2 (5 bases). Germline V CDR1 and CDR2: SGHAT, FQNNGV. Trimming removed 0 bases from V and 5 bases from J, with 13 bases in between. The CDR3 totals 15 residues. Written as DNA, the CDR3 is TGTGCCAGCAGCTTAGATAGTGGGAGTTGGGAGACCCAGTACTTC. Amino acid sequence: CASSLDSGSWETQYF.

This clonotype was seen repeatedly, ten times or more. V usage is TRBV6-2 or TRBV6-3 and J usage is TRBJ2-7; tentatively, D is TRBD1 or TRBD2 (5 bases each). The V and J ends lost 3 bases and 3 bases respectively, with 12 bases between them. There are 14 residues in the CDR3. Germline CDR1 reads MNHEY; CDR2 reads SVGEGT. CDR3 nucleotides: TGTGCCAGCAGTTATCCGGGACGGAACTACGAGCAGTACTTC. Protein: CASSYPGRNYEQYF.